These T cell receptor beta chains were read from a single sample in a study of cytomegalovirus exposure and HLA in healthy donors. Profiled with immunoSEQ multiplex PCR; TCRdb holds only in-frame clones, not every one. Altogether some 170,000 clones are present, roughly 85% being singletons, with the ten largest covering approximately 6.3%. The specimen sequenced was PBMCs. These TCRs come from a man aged 40-49 years in good health and CMV-seropositive. Both conserved end residues are part of each CDR3. D genes are given only for firm matches. A row's size may be missing; if present it is once, few, many or a size class.

size	D	V	J	CDR3	DNA
few	TRBD2	TRBV4-2	TRBJ2-3	CASSLGGRGTDTQYF	TGTGCCAGCAGCCTGGGGGGGAGGGGCACAGATACGCAGTATTTT
.	.	TRBV2	TRBJ2-7	CASSEDGGYEQYF	TGTGCCAGCAGTGAAGACGGAGGCTACGAGCAGTACTTC
.	TRBD1	TRBV10-3	TRBJ2-5	CAISERTGVETQYF	TGTGCCATCAGTGAGAGGACAGGGGTCGAGACCCAGTACTTC
.	TRBD2	TRBV5-1	TRBJ2-7	CASTRLGGGSYEQYF	TGCGCCAGCACCAGATTAGGCGGCGGGAGCTACGAGCAGTACTTC
.	.	TRBV7-9	TRBJ1-1	CASSFPENTEAFF	TGTGCCAGCAGCTTTCCAGAGAACACTGAAGCTTTCTTT
.	TRBD1	TRBV28	TRBJ2-7	CASAGGNEQYF	TGTGCCAGCGCAGGGGGAAACGAGCAGTACTTC
.	TRBD2	TRBV5-1	TRBJ2-7	CASSAGLAGPYEQYF	TGCGCCAGCAGCGCGGGACTAGCGGGGCCCTACGAGCAGTACTTC
.	TRBD1	TRBV19	TRBJ2-5	CASRDRGRGETQYF	TGTGCCAGCCGGGACAGGGGGCGCGGGGAGACCCAGTACTTC
.	.	TRBV30	TRBJ2-7	CAWSFQGHEQYF	TGTGCCTGGAGTTTTCAGGGCCACGAGCAGTACTTC
.	.	TRBV19	TRBJ1-5	CASSIYRLGRGDNSNQPQHF	TGTGCCAGTAGTATATATAGGCTCGGCAGGGGCGATAATAGCAATCAGCCCCAGCATTTT
.	TRBD2	TRBV7-8	TRBJ2-5	CASSARLAGLQETQYF	TGTGCCAGCAGCGCCAGACTAGCGGGTCTCCAAGAGACCCAGTACTTC
few	.	TRBV12-5	TRBJ1-1	CASGLVLTDTEAFF	TGTGCTAGTGGTTTGGTACTCACGGACACTGAAGCTTTCTTT
.	.	TRBV5-1	TRBJ1-4	CASSFTGLEGEKLFF	TGCGCCAGCAGCTTTACAGGCTTGGAGGGTGAAAAACTGTTTTTT
.	TRBD1	TRBV7-3	TRBJ2-7	CASSLSGQGVYEQYF	TGTGCCAGCAGCTTATCAGGACAGGGAGTCTACGAGCAGTACTTC
.	.	TRBV19	TRBJ2-3	CVSSEPGTDTQYF	TGTGTCAGTTCGGAGCCAGGCACAGATACGCAGTATTTT
.	TRBD1	TRBV27	TRBJ2-7	CASSFVTGGFYEQYF	TGTGCCAGCTCGTTCGTAACAGGGGGCTTCTACGAGCAGTACTTC
.	.	TRBV4-2	TRBJ2-5	CASSQDTRGETQYF	TGTGCCAGCAGCCAAGACACGCGAGGCGAGACCCAGTACTTC
.	.	TRBV27	TRBJ1-1	CASSLAGDTEAFF	TGTGCCAGCAGCTTAGCGGGGGACACTGAAGCTTTCTTT
once	TRBD1	TRBV2	TRBJ2-7	CASSAGTGTYEQYF	TGTGCCAGCAGCGCCGGGACAGGGACGTACGAGCAGTACTTC
.	.	TRBV7-9	TRBJ2-4	CASSLLENIQYF	TGTGCCAGCAGCTTACTCGAAAACATTCAGTACTTC
.	.	TRBV28	TRBJ2-3	CASSSVATDTQYF	TGTGCCAGCAGTTCGGTAGCGACAGATACGCAGTATTTT
.	.	TRBV6-5	TRBJ2-2	CASSRTAGELFF	TGTGCCAGCAGCCGGACAGCCGGGGAGCTGTTTTTT
.	TRBD2	TRBV25-1	TRBJ2-1	CASSAGTSGDNEQFF	TGTGCCAGCAGCGCCGGGACTAGCGGGGATAATGAGCAGTTCTTC
.	TRBD1	TRBV11-1	TRBJ1-1	CASGTGMTEAFF	TGTGCCAGCGGGACAGGGATGACTGAAGCTTTCTTT
.	.	TRBV7-9	TRBJ2-2	CASSPPAGLNTGELFF	TGTGCCAGCAGCCCCCCCGCGGGTCTCAACACCGGGGAGCTGTTTTTT
.	TRBD2	TRBV5-1	TRBJ2-3	CASSMGLAGGSRTDTQYF	TGCGCCAGCAGCATGGGACTAGCGGGAGGGTCCCGCACAGATACGCAGTATTTT
.	.	TRBV5-1	TRBJ2-7	CASSLGSSSYEQYF	TGCGCCAGCAGCTTGGGTAGCAGCTCCTACGAGCAGTACTTC
.	TRBD1	TRBV6-5	TRBJ2-1	CASSSSGTATYNEQFF	TGTGCCAGCAGTTCTTCCGGGACAGCGACCTACAATGAGCAGTTCTTC
.	TRBD2	TRBV2	TRBJ2-1	CASSEREGLAYNEQFF	TGTGCCAGCAGTGAACGAGAGGGACTAGCGTATAATGAGCAGTTCTTC
.	TRBD2	TRBV28	TRBJ2-7	CASSSAGLAGGPTYEQYF	TGTGCCAGCAGTTCCGCGGGACTAGCGGGAGGTCCAACCTACGAGCAGTACTTC
.	TRBD2	TRBV5-1	TRBJ2-6	CASSLSSPGGANGLTF	TGCGCCAGCAGCTTATCTTCCCCGGGGGGGGCCAACGGCCTGACTTTC
few	.	TRBV7-2	TRBJ1-1	CASSLGQPVTEAFF	TGTGCCAGCAGCTTAGGACAGCCGGTCACTGAAGCTTTCTTT
once	.	TRBV19	TRBJ2-5	CASSIVNKQETQYF	TGTGCCAGTAGTATCGTTAACAAACAAGAGACCCAGTACTTC
.	.	TRBV11-3	TRBJ2-2	CASSLDSTGELFF	TGTGCCAGCAGCTTAGATAGCACCGGGGAGCTGTTTTTT
few	TRBD1	TRBV28	TRBJ1-5	CASRNPGQGDTQPQHF	TGTGCCAGCAGAAACCCGGGACAGGGGGACACTCAGCCCCAGCATTTT
.	TRBD1	TRBV28	TRBJ2-4	CASRGQWDSQYF	TGTGCCAGCAGGGGGCAGTGGGACAGTCAGTACTTC
once	.	TRBV19	TRBJ1-3	CASRGGTASGNTIYF	TGTGCCAGTAGGGGAGGGACGGCCTCTGGAAACACCATATATTTT